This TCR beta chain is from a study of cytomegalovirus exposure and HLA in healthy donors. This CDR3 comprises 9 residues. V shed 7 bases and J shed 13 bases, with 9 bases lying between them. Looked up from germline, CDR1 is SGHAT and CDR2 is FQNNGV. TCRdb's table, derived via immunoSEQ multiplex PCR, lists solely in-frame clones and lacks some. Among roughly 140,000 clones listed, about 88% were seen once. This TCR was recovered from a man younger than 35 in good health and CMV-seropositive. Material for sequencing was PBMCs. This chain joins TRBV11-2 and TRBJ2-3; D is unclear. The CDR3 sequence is CASTLREYF. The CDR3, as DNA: TGTGCCAGCACCCTCCGGGAGTATTTT.